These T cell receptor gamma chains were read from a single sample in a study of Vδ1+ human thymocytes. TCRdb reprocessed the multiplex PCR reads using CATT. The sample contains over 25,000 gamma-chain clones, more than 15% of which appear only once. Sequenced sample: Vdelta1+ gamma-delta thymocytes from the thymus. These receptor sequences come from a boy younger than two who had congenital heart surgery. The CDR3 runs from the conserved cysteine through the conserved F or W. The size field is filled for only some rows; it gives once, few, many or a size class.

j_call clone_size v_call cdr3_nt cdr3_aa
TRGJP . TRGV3 TGTGCCACCTGGGACTTTGAGTTGGGCAAAAAAATCAAGGTATTT CATWDFELGKKIKVF
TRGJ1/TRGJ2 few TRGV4 TGTGCCACCTGGGCTTGGGACTATAAGAAACTCTTT CATWAWDYKKLF
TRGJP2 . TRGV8 TGTGCCACCTGGGATATGGATAGTAGTGATTGGATCAAGACGTTT CATWDMDSSDWIKTF
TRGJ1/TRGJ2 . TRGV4 TGTGCCACCTGGGATGGGGTTAAGAATTATTATAAGAAACTCTTT CATWDGVKNYYKKLF
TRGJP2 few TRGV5 TGTGCCACCTGGGACAGGCCTTATAGTAGTGATTGGATCAAGACGTTT CATWDRPYSSDWIKTF
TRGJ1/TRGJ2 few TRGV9 TGTGCCTTGTGGGAGGTGCCGTCGATCCATAAGAAACTCTTT CALWEVPSIHKKLF
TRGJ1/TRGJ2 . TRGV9 TGTGCCTTGTGGGTGAGGAAGAAACTCTTT CALWVRKKLF
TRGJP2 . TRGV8 TGTGCCCCACCTACGCTTGATTGGATCAAGACGTTT CAPPTLDWIKTF
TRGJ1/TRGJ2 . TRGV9 TGTGCCTTGCGGGAGGCTACGGATAAGAAACTCTTT CALREATDKKLF
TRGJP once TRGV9 TGTGCCTTGTGGGAGGTGCAAGGGTTTCGGTTGGGCAAAAAAATCAAGGTATTT CALWEVQGFRLGKKIKVF
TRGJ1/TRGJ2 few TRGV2 TGTGCCACCTGGGACGGGTCCCTGCCTTATAAGAAACTCTTT CATWDGSLPYKKLF
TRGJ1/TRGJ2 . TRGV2 TGTGCCACCTGGGACGGTATAGATAAGAAACTCTTT CATWDGIDKKLF
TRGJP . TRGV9 TGTGCCTTGTGGGAGCCTAACGCGCAAGAGTTGGGCAAAAAAATCAAGGTATTT CALWEPNAQELGKKIKVF
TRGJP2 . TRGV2 TGTGCCACCTGGGACGTTGCTCTTAGTGATTGGATCAAGACGTTT CATWDVALSDWIKTF
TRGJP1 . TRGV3 TGTGCCACCTGGGACAGGCTTTGGGGAAGCGTTTGGTTCAAGATATTT CATWDRLWGSVWFKIF
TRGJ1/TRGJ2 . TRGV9 TGTGCCTTGTGGGGTTTTTATTATAAGAAACTCTTT CALWGFYYKKLF
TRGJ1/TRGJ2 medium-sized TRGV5 TGTGCCACCTGGGACTTTTATAAGAAACTCTTT CATWDFYKKLF
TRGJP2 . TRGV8 TGTGCCACCTGGGATGATGCCGGTAGTGATTGGATCAAGACGTTT CATWDDAGSDWIKTF
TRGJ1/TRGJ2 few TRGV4 TGTGCCACCTGGGATGGTAGTAAGAAACTCTTT CATWDGSKKLF
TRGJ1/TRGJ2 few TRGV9 TGTGCCTTGTGGGAGACTAGGGATAAGAAACTCTTT CALWETRDKKLF
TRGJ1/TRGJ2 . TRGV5 TGTGCCACCTGTGGGTATAAGAAACTCTTT CATCGYKKLF
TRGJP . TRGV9 TGTGCCTTGTGGGAGGTGCCCGAGTTGGGCAAAAAAATCAAGGTATTT CALWEVPELGKKIKVF
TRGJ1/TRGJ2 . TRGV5 TGTGCCACCTGGGACAGGCCAAGGCTGACGGCGGGGTATAAGAAACTCTTT CATWDRPRLTAGYKKLF
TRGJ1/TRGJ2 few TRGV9 TGTGCCTTGTGGGATGGTTATAAGAAACTCTTT CALWDGYKKLF
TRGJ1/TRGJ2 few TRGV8 TGTGCCACCTGGGATAGGCGTACTTATTATAAGAAACTCTTT CATWDRRTYYKKLF
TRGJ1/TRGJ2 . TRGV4 TGTGCCACCTGGGATGGGCCTCAACCAACTTATAAGAAACTCTTT CATWDGPQPTYKKLF
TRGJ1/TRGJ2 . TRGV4 TGTGCCACCTGGGAATTATGGCCCCGGAATTATTATAAGAAACTCTTT CATWELWPRNYYKKLF
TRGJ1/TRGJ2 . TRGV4 TGTGCCACCTGGGATGAATGGTATAAGAAACTCTTT CATWDEWYKKLF
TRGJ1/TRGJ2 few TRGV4 TGTGCCACCTGGGATTGTAAGAAGAAACTCTTT CATWDCKKKLF
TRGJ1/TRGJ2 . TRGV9 TGTGCCTTGTGGGAGGTTGGGATTTATTATAAGAAACTCTTT CALWEVGIYYKKLF
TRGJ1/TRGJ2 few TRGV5 TGTGCCACCTGGGACGTATCGTATTATAAGAAACTCTTT CATWDVSYYKKLF
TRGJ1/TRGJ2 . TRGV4 TGTGCCACCTGGGATGGTTTTTATTATAAGAAACTCTTT CATWDGFYYKKLF
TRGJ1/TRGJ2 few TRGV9 TGTGCCTTGTGGGAGCCTCGATATTATAAGAAACTCTTT CALWEPRYYKKLF
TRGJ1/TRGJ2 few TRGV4 TGTGCCACCTGGGACGGGCCTTTATGTTATAAGAAACTCTTT CATWDGPLCYKKLF
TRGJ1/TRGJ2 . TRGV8 TGTGCCACCTGGGGCCGAGCCCCTTATTATAAGAAACTCTTT CATWGRAPYYKKLF
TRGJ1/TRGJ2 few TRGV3 TGTGCCACCTGGGACAGGCCTGGTCATTATTATAAGAAACTCTTT CATWDRPGHYYKKLF
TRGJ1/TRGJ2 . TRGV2 TGTGCCACCTGGGACGGGCCGAACTATAAGAAACTCTTT CATWDGPNYKKLF
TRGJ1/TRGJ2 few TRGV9 TGTGCCTTGTGGGAGGTGCGATCTGGTTATAAGAAACTCTTT CALWEVRSGYKKLF
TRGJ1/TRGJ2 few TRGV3 TGTGCCACCTGGGTCATTCATTATTATAAGAAACTCTTT CATWVIHYYKKLF
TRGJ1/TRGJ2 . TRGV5 TGTGCCACCTGGGACAGGCGCAAATATTATAAGAAACTCTTT CATWDRRKYYKKLF
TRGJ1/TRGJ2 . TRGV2 TGTGCCACCTGGGCATATTATAAGAAACTCTTT CATWAYYKKLF
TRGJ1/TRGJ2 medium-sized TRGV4 TGTGCCACCTGGGATGGGGATAAGAAACTCTTT CATWDGDKKLF
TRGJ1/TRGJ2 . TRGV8 TGTGCCACCTGGGATGACAACCATCATAAGAAACTCTTT CATWDDNHHKKLF
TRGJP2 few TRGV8 TGTGCCACCTGGGATCGGACCCTTAGTAGTGATTGGATCAAGACGTTT CATWDRTLSSDWIKTF
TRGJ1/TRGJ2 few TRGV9 TGTGCCTTGTGGGAGTCCTGGGCTAAGAAACTCTTT CALWESWAKKLF
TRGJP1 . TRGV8 TGTGCCACCTGGCTATATACCACTGGTTGGTTCAAGATATTT CATWLYTTGWFKIF
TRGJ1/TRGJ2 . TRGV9 TGTGCCTTGTGGGAGGTAGGATATTATAAGAAACTCTTT CALWEVGYYKKLF
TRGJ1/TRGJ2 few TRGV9 TGTGCCTTGTGGGAGGTGCACGGCGAGAAACTCTTT CALWEVHGEKLF
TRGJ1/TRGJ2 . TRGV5 TGTGCCACCTGGCTATCAATCGTTAAGAAACTCTTT CATWLSIVKKLF
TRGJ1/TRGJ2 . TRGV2 TGTGCCACCTGGGACGGGCTACGGAATTATTATAAGAAACTCTTT CATWDGLRNYYKKLF
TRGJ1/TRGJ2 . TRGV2 TGTGCCACCTGGGACCCGGGGGCTCTAAAACTCTTT CATWDPGALKLF